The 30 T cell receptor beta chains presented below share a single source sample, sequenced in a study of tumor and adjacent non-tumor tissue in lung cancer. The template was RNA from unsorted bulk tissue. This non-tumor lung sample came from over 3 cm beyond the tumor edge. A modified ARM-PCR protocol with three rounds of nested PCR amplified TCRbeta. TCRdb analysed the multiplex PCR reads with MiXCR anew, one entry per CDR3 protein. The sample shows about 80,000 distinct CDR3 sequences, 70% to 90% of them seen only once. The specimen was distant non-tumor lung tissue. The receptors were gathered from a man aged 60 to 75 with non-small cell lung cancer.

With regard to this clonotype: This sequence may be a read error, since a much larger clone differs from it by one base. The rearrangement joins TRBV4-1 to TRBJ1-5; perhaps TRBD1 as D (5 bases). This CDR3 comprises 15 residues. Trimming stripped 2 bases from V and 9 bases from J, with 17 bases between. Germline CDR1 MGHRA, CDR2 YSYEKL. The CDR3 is CASSQNGIGDRPQHF. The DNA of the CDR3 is TGCGCCAGCAGCCAAAATGGGATTGGGGACCGGCCCCAGCATTTT.

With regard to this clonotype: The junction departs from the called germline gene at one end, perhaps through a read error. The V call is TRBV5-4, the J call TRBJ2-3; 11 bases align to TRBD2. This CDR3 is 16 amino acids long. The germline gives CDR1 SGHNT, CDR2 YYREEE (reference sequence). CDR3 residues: CASRLVLAGGRDTQYF. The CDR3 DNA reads TGTGCCAGCAGATTGGTTCTAGCGGGGGGCAGAGATACGCAGTATTTT.

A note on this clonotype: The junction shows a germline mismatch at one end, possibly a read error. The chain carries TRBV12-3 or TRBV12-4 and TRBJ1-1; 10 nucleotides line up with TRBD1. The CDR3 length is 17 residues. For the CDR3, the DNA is TGTGTCAGCAGCATAACTATGACAGGGGGCATGAACACTGAAGCTTCCTTT. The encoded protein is CVSSITMTGGMNTEASF.

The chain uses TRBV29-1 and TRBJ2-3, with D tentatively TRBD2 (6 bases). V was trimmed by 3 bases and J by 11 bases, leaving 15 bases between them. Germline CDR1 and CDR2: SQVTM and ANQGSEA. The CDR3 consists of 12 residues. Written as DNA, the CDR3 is TGCAGCGTTGAGCAGGGAGGCTATATGCAGTATTTT. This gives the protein CSVEQGGYMQYF.

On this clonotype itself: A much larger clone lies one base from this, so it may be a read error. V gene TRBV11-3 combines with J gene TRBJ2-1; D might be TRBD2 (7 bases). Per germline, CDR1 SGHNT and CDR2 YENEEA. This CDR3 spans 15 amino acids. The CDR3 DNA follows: TGTGCCGGCAGCCCCGAGGGGGGGCGAAGCAATGAGGAGTTCTTC. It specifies CAGSPEGGRSNEEFF.

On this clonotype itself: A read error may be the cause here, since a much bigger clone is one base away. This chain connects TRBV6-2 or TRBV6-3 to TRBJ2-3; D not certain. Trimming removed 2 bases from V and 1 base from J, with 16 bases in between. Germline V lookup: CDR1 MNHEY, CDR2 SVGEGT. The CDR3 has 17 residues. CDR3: CASSYVTTRRGTDTQYF. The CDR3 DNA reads TGTGCCAGCAGTTACGTGACAACCAGGCGCGGCACAGATACGCAGTATTTT.

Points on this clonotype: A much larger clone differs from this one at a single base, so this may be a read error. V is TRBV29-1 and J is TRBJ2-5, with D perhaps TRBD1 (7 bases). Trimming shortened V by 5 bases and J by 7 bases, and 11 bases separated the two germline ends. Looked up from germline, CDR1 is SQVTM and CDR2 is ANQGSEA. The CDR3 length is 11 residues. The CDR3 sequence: CSVRQGGTQYF. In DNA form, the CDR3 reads TGCAGCGTTCGACAGGGAGGGACCCAGTACTTC.

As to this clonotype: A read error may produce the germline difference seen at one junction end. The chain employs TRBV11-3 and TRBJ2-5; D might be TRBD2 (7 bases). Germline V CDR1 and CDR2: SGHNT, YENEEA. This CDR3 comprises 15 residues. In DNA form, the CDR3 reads TGTGCCAGCAGCATCGGACTAGAGGGGGGGAAGACCCATTACTTC. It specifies CASSIGLEGGKTHYF.

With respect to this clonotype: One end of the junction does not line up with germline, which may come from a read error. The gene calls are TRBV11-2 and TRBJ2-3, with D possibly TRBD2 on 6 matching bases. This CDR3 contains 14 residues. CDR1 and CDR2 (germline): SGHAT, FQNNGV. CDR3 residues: CTSSPLANTGTQYF. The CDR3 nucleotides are TGTACCAGCAGTCCTCTAGCGAACACAGGTACGCAGTATTTT.

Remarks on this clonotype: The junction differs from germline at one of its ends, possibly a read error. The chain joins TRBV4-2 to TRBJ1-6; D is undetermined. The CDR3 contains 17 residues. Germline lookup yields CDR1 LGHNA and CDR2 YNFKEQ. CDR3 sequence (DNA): TGTGCCAGCAGCCAAGACCCGGGAACAGAAGTAGGATCACCCCTTCACTTT. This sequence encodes CASSQDPGTEVGSPLHF.

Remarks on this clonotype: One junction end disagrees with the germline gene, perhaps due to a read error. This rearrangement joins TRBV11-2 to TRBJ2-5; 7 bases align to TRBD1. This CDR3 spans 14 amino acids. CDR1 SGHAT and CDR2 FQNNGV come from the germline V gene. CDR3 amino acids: CVSSSGQVLETQYF. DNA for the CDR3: TGTGTCAGCAGCTCCGGACAGGTCCTAGAGACCCAGTACTTC. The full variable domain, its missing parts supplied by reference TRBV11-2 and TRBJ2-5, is EAGVAQSPRYKIIEKRQSVAFWCNPISGHATLYWYQQILGQGPKLLIQFQNNGVVDDSQLPKDRFSAERLKGVDSTLKIQPAKLEDSAVYLCVSSSGQVLETQYFGPGTRLLVL.

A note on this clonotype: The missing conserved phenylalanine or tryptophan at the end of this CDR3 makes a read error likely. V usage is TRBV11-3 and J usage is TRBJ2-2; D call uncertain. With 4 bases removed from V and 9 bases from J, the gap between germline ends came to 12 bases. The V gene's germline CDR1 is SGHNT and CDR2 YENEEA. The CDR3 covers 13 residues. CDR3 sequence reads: CASSSDFRRELFS. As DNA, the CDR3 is TGTGCCAGCAGCTCCGACTTTCGCAGGGAGCTGTTTTCT.

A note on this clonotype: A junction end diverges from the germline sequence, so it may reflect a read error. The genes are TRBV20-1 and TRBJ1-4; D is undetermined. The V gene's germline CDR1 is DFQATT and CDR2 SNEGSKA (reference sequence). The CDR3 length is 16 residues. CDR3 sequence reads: CSALTTYLARNERLFF. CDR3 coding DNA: TGCAGTGCTCTCACGACCTACTTAGCCCGAAATGAAAGACTGTTTTTT.

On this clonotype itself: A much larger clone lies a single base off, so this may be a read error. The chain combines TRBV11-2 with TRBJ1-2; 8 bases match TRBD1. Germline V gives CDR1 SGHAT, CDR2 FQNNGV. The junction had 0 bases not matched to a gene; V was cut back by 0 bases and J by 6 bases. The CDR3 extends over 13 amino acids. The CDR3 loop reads CASSLDRGHGYTF. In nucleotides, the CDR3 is TGTGCCAGCAGCTTAGACAGGGGGCATGGCTACACCTTC.

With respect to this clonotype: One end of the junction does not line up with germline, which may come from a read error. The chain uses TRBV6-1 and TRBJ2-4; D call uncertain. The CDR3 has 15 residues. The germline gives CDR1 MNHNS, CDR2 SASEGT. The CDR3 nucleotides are TGTGTTAGCAGTGAGAAGGGTTTAACCAATAACATTCAGTACTTC. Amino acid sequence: CVSSEKGLTNNIQYF.

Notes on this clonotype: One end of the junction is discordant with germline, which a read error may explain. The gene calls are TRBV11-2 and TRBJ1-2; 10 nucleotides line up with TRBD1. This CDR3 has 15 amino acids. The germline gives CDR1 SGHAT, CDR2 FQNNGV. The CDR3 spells CASNRPGQGIYGYIF. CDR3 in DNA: TGTGCGAGCAACCGACCGGGACAGGGGATCTATGGCTACATCTTC.

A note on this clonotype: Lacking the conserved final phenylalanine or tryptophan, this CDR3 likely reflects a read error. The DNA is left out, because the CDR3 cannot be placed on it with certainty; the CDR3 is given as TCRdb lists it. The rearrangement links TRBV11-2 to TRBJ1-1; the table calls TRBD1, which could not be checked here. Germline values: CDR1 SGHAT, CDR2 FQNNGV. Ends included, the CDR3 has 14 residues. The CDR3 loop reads CTSSSGGARTGALC.

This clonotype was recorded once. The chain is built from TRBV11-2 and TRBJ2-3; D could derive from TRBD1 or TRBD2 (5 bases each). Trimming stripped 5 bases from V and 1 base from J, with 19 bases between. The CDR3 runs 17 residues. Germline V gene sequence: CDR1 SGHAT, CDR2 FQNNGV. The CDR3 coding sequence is TGTGCCAGCAGCAGAGAGGGGTGGGGCAGGGGCACAGATACGCAGTATTTT. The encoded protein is CASSREGWGRGTDTQYF.

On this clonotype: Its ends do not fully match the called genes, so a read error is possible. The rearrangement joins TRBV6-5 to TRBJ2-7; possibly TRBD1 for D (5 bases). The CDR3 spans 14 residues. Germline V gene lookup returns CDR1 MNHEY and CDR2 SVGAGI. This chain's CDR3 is CASSYSGRVAEQYF. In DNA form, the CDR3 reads TGTGCAAGCAGTTATTCTGGCAGGGTCGCAGAGCAGTACTTC.

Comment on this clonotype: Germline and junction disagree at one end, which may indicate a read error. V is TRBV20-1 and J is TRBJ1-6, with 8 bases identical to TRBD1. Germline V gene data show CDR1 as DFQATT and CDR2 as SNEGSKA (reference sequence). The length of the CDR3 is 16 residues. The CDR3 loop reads CNADRLGDRGNSPLHF. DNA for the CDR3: TGCAATGCTGACCGCCTCGGAGACAGGGGTAATTCACCCCTCCACTTT.

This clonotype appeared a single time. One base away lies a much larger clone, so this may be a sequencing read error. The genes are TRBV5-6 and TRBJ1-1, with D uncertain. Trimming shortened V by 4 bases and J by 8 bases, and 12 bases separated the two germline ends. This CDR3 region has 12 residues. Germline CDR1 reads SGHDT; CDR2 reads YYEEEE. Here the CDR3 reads CASSPGLREAFF. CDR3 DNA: TGTGCCAGCAGCCCTGGACTAAGAGAAGCTTTCTTT.

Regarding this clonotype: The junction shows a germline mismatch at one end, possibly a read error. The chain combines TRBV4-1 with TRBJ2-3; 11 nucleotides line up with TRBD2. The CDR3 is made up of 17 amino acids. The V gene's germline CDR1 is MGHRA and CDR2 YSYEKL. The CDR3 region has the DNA TGCGCCAGTAGCCAAGTAGGGACTAGCGGTGTACAGGATACGCAGTATTTT. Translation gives CASSQVGTSGVQDTQYF.

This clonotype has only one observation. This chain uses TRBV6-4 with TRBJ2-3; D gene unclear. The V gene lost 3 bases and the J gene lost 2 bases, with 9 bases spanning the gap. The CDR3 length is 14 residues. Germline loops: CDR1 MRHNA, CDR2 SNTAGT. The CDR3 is CASSEGSNTDTQYF. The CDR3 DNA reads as TGTGCCAGCAGTGAAGGATCTAACACAGATACGCAGTATTTT.

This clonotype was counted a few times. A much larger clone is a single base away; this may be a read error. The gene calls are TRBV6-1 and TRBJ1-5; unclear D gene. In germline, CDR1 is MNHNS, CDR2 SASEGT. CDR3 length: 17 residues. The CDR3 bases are TGTGCCAGCAGTGGGACTTTTGACTTAATAAGCAATCAGTCCCAGCATTTT. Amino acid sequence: CASSGTFDLISNQSQHF.

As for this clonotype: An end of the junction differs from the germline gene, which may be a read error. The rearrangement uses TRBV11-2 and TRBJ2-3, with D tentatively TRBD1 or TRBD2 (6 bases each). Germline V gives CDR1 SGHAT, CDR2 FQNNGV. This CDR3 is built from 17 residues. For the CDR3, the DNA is TGTGCCGGCAGCAGAGGGGGGCGGGGCAGGAACACAGATACGCAGTATTTT. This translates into CAGSRGGRGRNTDTQYF.

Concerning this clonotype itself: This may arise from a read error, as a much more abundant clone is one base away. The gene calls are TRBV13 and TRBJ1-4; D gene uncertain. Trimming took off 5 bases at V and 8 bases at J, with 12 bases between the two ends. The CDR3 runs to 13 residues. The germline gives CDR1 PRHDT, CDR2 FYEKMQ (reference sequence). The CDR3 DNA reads TGTGCCAGCAGCCCACGTTGGTGGGAAAAACTGTTTTTT. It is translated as CASSPRWWEKLFF.

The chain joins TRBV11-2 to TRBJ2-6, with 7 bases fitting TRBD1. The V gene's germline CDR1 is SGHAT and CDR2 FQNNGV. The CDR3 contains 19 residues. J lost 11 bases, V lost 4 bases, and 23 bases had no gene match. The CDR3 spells CASSSVPKDRPSGVDVLTF. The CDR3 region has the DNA TGTGCCAGCAGCTCAGTTCCAAAGGACAGGCCCTCTGGGGTCGACGTCCTGACTTTC.

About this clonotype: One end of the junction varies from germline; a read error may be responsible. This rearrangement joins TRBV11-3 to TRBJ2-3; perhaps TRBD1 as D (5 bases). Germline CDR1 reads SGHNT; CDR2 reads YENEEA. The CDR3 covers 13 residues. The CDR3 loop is CAGSFQGADTQYF. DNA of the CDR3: TGTGCCGGCAGCTTTCAAGGGGCAGATACGCAGTACTTT.

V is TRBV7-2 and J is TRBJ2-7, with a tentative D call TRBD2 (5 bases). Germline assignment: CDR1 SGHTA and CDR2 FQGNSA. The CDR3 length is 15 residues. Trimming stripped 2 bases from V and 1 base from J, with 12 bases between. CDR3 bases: TGTGCCAGCAGCTTATGGAGCGGTGCATCCTACGAGCAGTACTTC. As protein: CASSLWSGASYEQYF.

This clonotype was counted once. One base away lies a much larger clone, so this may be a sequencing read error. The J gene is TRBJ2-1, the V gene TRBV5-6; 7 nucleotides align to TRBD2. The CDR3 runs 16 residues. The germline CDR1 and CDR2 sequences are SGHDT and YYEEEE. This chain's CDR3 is CASSPESGTTYNEQLF. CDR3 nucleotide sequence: TGTGCCAGCAGCCCGGAATCCGGGACTACGTACAATGAGCAGCTCTTC.